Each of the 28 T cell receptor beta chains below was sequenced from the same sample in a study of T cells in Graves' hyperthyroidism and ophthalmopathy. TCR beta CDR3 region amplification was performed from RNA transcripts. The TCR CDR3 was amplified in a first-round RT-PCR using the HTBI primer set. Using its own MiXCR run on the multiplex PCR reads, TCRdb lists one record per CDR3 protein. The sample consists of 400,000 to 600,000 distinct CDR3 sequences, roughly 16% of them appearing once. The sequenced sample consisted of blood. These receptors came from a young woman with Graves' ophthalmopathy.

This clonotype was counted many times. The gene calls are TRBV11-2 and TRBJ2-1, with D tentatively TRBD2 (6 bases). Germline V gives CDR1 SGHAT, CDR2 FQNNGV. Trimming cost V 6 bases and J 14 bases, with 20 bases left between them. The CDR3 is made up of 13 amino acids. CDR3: CASRSLAIPGEFF. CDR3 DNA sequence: TGTGCCAGCAGAAGTCTAGCGATACCAGGAGAGTTCTTC. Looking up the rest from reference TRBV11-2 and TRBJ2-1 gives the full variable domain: EAGVAQSPRYKIIEKRQSVAFWCNPISGHATLYWYQQILGQGPKLLIQFQNNGVVDDSQLPKDRFSAERLKGVDSTLKIQPAKLEDSAVYLCASRSLAIPGEFFGPGTRLTVL.

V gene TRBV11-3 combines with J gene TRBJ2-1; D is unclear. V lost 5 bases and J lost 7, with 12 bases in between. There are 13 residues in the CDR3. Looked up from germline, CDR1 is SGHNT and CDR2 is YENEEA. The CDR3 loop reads CASSQMDGNEQFF. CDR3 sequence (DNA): TGTGCCAGCAGCCAGATGGACGGAAATGAGCAGTTCTTC. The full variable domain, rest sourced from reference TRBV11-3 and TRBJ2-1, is EAGVVQSPRYKIIEKKQPVAFWCNPISGHNTLYWYLQNLGQGPELLIRYENEEAVDDSQLPKDRFSAERLKGVDSTLKIQPAELGDSAVYLCASSQMDGNEQFFGPGTRLTVL.

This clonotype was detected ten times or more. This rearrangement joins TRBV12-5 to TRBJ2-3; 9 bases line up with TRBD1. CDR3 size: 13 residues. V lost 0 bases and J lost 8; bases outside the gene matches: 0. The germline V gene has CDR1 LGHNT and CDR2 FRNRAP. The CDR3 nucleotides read TGTGCTAGTGGTTTGGTGACAGGGGGTACGCAGTATTTT. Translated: CASGLVTGGTQYF.

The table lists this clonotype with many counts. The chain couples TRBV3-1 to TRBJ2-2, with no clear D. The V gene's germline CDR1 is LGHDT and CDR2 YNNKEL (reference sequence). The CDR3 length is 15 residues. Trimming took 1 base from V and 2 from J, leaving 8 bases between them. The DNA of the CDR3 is TGTGCCAGCAGCCAAGGTCTCGGAAACACCGGGGAGCTGTTTTTT. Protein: CASSQGLGNTGELFF.

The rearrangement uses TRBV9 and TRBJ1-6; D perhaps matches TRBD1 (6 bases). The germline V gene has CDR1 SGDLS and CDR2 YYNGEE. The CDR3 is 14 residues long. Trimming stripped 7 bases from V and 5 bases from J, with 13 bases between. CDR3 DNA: TGTGCCAGCGACACAGGGTCTGATAATTCACCCCTCCACTTT. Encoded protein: CASDTGSDNSPLHF.

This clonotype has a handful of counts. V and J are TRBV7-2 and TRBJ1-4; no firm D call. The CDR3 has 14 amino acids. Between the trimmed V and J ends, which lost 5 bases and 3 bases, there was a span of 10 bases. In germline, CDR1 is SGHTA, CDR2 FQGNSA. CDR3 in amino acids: CASSLMASNEKLFF. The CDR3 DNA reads TGTGCCAGCAGCCTAATGGCCTCTAATGAAAAACTGTTTTTT.

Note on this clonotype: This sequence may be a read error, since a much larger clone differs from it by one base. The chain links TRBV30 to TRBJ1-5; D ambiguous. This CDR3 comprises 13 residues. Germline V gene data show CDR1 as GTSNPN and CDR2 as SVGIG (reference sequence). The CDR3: CAWGVGNNQPQHF. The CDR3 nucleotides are TGTGCCTGGGGTGTGGGCAACAATCAGCCCCAGCATTTT.

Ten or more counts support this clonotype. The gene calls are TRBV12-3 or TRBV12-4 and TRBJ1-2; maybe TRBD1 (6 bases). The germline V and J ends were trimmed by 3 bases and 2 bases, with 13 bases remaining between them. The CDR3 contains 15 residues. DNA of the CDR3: TGTGCCAGCAGTTTTCATCCACAGGGAAACTATGGCTACACCTTC. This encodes CASSFHPQGNYGYTF.

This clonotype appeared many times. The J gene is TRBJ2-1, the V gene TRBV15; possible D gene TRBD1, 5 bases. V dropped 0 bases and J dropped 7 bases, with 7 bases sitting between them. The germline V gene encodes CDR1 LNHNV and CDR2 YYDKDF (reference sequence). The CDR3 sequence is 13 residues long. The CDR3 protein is CATSREGENEQFF. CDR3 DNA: TGTGCCACCAGCAGAGAAGGGGAAAATGAGCAGTTCTTC.

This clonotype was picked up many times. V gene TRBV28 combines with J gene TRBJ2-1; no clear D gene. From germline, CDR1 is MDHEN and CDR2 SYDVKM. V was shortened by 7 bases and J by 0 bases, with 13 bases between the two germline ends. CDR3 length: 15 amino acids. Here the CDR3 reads CASNPGLGSYNEQFF. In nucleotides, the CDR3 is TGTGCCAGCAACCCCGGGCTGGGCTCCTACAATGAGCAGTTCTTC.

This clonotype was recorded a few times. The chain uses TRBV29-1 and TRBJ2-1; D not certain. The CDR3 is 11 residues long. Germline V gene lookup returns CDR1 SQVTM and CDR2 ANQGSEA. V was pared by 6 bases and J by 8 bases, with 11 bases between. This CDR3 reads CSVLRGYEQFF. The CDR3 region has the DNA TGCAGCGTATTAAGAGGCTATGAGCAGTTCTTC.

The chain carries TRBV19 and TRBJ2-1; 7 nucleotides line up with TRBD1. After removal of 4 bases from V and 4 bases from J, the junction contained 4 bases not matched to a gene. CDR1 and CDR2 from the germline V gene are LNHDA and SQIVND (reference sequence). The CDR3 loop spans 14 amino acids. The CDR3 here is CASSTGTAYNEQFF. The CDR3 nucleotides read TGTGCCAGTAGTACCGGGACAGCATACAATGAGCAGTTCTTC.

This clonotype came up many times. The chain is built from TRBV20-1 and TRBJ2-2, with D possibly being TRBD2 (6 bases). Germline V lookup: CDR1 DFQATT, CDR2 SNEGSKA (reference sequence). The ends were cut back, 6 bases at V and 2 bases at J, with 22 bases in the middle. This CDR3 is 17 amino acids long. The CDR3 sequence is CSARPFSRDTNTGELFF. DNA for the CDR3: TGCAGTGCCCGTCCGTTTTCGCGGGATACCAACACCGGGGAGCTGTTTTTT.

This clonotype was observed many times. The CDR3 protein is CASSQEAGGTDTQYF. The DNA for the CDR3 is TGTGCCAGCAGCCAAGAGGCAGGGGGCACAGATACGCAGTATTTT. This chain links TRBV3-1 with TRBJ2-3; tentative D call: TRBD1 (6 bases). Trimming stripped 0 bases from V and 1 base from J, with 8 bases between. Germline CDR1 reads LGHDT; CDR2 reads YNNKEL (reference sequence). The CDR3 runs to 15 residues.

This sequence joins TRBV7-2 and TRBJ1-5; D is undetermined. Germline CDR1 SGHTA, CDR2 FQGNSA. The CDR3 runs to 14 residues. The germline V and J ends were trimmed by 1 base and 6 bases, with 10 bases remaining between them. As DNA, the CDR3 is TGTGCCAGCAGCTTAGGGGGTGGGGTTCAGCCCCAGCATTTT. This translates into CASSLGGGVQPQHF.

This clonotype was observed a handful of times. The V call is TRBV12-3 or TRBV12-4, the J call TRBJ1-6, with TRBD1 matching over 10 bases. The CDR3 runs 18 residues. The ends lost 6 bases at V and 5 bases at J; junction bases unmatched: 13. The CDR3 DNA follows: TGTGCCAGCAGCTCTACTACCGGGACAGGGGCTCATAATTCACCCCTCCACTTT. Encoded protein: CASSSTTGTGAHNSPLHF.

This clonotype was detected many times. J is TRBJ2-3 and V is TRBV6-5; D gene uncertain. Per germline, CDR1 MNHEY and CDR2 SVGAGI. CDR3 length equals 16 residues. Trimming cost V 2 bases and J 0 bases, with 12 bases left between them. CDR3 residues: CASSYLVTSSTDTQYF. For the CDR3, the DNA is TGTGCCAGCAGTTACCTCGTGACTTCTAGCACAGATACGCAGTATTTT.

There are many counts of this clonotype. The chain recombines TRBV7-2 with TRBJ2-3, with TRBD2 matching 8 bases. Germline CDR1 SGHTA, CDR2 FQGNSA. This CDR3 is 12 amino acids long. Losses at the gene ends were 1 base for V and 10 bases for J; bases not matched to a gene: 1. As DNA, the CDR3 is TGTGCCAGCAGCTTAGACGGGAGGGCGCAGTATTTT. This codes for CASSLDGRAQYF. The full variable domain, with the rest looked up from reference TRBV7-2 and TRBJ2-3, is GAGVSQSPSNKVTEKGKDVELRCDPISGHTALYWYRQSLGQGLEFLIYFQGNSAPDKSGLPSDRFSAERTGGSVSTLTIQRTQQEDSAVYLCASSLDGRAQYFGPGTRLTVL.

Here the CDR3 reads CASSFRLAGGTDTQYF. Here the CDR3 DNA reads TGTGCCAGCAGCTTTAGACTAGCGGGGGGCACAGATACGCAGTATTTT. V gene TRBV13 combines with J gene TRBJ2-3, with 12 bases matching TRBD2. The CDR3 extends over 16 amino acids. Germline-derived CDR1 and CDR2 are PRHDT and FYEKMQ (reference sequence). V was clipped by 3 bases and J by 1 base; unmatched bases: 2.

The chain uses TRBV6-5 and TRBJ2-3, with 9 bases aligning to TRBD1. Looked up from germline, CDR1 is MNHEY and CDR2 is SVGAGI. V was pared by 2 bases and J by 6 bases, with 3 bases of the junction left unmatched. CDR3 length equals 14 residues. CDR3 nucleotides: TGTGCCAGCAGTTACCAGACAGGGGGGGATACGCAGTATTTT. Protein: CASSYQTGGDTQYF.

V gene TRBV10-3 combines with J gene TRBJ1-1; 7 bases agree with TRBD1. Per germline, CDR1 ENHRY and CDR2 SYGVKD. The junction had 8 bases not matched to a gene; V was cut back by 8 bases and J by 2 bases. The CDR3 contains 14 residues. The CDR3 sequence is CAIGRDRDNTEAFF. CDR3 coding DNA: TGTGCCATCGGTCGAGACAGGGACAACACTGAAGCTTTCTTT.

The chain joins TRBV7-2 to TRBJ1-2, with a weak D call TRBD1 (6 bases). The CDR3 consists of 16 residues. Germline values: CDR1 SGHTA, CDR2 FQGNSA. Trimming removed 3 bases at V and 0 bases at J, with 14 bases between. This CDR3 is CASSLATGSANYGYTF. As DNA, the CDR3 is TGTGCCAGCAGCTTGGCGACAGGATCAGCTAACTATGGCTACACCTTC.

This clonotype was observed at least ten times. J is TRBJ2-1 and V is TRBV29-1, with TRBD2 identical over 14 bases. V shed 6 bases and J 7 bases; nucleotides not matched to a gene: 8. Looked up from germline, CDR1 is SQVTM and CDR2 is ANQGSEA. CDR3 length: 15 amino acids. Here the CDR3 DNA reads TGCAGCGTCTCGTCCGGGACTAGCGGGAGAAATGAGCAGTTCTTC. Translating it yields CSVSSGTSGRNEQFF.

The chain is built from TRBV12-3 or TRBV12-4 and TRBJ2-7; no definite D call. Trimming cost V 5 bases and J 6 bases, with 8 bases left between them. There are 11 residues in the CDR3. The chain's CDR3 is CASSGRSEQYF. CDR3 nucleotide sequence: TGTGCCAGCAGTGGCAGGTCCGAGCAGTACTTC.

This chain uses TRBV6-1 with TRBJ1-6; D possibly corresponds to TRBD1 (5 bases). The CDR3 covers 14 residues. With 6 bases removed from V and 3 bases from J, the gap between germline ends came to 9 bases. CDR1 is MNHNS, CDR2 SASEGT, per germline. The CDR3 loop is CASSPDIYNSPLHF. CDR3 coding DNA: TGTGCCAGCAGCCCGGACATCTATAATTCACCCCTCCACTTT.

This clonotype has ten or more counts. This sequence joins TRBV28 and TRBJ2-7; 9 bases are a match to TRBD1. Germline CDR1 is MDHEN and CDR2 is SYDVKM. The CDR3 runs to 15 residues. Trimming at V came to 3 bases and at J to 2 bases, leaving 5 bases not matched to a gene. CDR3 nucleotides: TGTGCCAGCAGTTTGGGGGGACAGGGTACCTACGAGCAGTACTTC. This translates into CASSLGGQGTYEQYF. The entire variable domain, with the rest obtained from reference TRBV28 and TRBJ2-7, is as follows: DVKVTQSSRYLVKRTGEKVFLECVQDMDHENMFWYRQDPGLGLRLIYFSYDVKMKEKGDIPEGYSVSREKKERFSLILESASTNQTSMYLCASSLGGQGTYEQYFGPGTRLTVT.

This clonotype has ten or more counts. CDR3 sequence reads: CASSSLTGGKNIQYF. The CDR3 nucleotides are TGTGCCAGCAGTTCTCTAACAGGGGGCAAAAACATTCAGTACTTC. The chain employs TRBV28 and TRBJ2-4; 8 bases line up with TRBD1. Germline V CDR1 and CDR2: MDHEN, SYDVKM. The trim removed 4 bases at V and 3 bases at J, leaving 5 bases unmatched. The CDR3 contains 15 residues.

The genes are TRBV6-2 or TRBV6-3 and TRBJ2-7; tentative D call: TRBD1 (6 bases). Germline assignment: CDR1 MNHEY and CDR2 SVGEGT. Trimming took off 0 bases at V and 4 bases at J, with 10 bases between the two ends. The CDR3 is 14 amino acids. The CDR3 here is CASSYSGARYEQYF. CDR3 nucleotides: TGTGCCAGCAGTTACTCGGGGGCGCGATACGAGCAGTACTTC.